This section outlines one T cell receptor (beta chain) sequence together with its context. The entry originates in a study of blood T cell repertoires in COVID-19. Study-level information: The cDNA or gDNA used as material had been derived from T cells, B-cell-depleted T cells, or PBMCs.

CDR1 is SGHTA, CDR2 FQGNSA, per germline. This CDR3 has 14 amino acids. After removal of 4 bases from V and 6 bases from J, the junction contained 5 bases not matched to a gene. Data came from immunoSEQ multiplex PCR; TCRdb stores just in-frame clones and leaves some out. The repertoire includes around 30,000 clones, roughly four fifths of them detected once, and roughly 17% sits in the top ten. This clonotype originated in a human donor in a cohort sampled during active COVID-19. The specimen was peripheral blood. The chain links TRBV7-2 to TRBJ2-5; TRBD1 agrees at 10 bases. In DNA, the CDR3 is TGTGCCAGCAGCTCCGGTGACAGGGGGCAGACCCAGTACTTC. It specifies CASSSGDRGQTQYF.